The 10 T cell receptor beta chains listed next were all sequenced from one sample in a study of molecular identifiers for immune sequencing clone quantification. Via MiXCR, TCRdb re-called the PCR reads, giving one row per CDR3 protein. Of about 640,000 distinct CDR3 sequences detected, approximately 20% appear once; the ten largest clones hold roughly 0.9%. Sequenced material: naive CD8+ T cells from blood, with Jurkat cell RNA spiked in. This sample's subset: FACS-sorted CD8+CD4-CCR7+CD45RA+ naive T cells. The receptors stem from a human donor in good health. Some libraries in this study had Jurkat cell RNA spiked in.

The V and J genes are TRBV27 and TRBJ1-1; D is unresolved. Trimming stripped 6 bases from V and 4 bases from J, with 15 bases between. This CDR3 spans 14 amino acids. Germline V gene data show CDR1 as MNHEY and CDR2 as SMNVEV (reference sequence). This chain's CDR3 is CASSLGTMSTEAFF. The CDR3 DNA is TGTGCCAGCAGCTTGGGCACGATGAGCACTGAAGCTTTCTTT.

About this clonotype: A much larger clone differs from this one at a single base, so this may be a read error. Given the absence of the conserved phenylalanine or tryptophan at the CDR3 end, a read error is likely. The J gene is TRBJ2-7, the V gene TRBV7-6; tentatively, D is TRBD2 (7 bases). The CDR3 loop spans 15 amino acids. The V end was cut by 1 base, the J end by 5 bases, with 15 bases between. Germline V gene lookup returns CDR1 SGHVS and CDR2 FNYEAQ. The CDR3 region has the DNA TGTGCCAGCAGCTTAGATCGGGGGGCGCGGCACGAGCAGTACCTC. Translating gives CASSLDRGARHEQYL.

The sample holds a few counts of this clonotype. This chain connects TRBV4-1 to TRBJ2-7; 7 nucleotides line up with TRBD1. The germline V gene encodes CDR1 MGHRA and CDR2 YSYEKL. The CDR3 loop spans 17 amino acids. Trimming took 0 bases from V and 1 from J; bases not matched to a gene: 9. The CDR3, as DNA: TGCGCCAGCAGCCAAGACCTCCGGGACAGCCTATCCTACGAGCAGTACTTC. Its protein is CASSQDLRDSLSYEQYF.

Details on this clonotype: A much larger clone is a single base away; this may be a read error. V and J are TRBV5-1 and TRBJ2-2, with TRBD1 matching 8 bases. CDR3 size: 17 residues. CDR1 and CDR2 from the germline V gene are SGHRS and YFSETQ. The CDR3 coding sequence is TGCGCCAGCAGCTTGGAAAGACAGGGGTTTAACACCGGGGAGCCGTTTTTT. Translating it yields CASSLERQGFNTGEPFF.

This clonotype was picked up many times. The CDR3 sequence: CASSQDEWGAGANVLTF. CDR3 bases: TGCGCCAGCAGCCAAGATGAATGGGGGGCGGGGGCCAACGTCCTGACTTTC. This sequence joins TRBV4-3 and TRBJ2-6; either TRBD1 or TRBD2 may supply D (6 bases each). This CDR3 contains 17 residues. Trimming removed 0 bases at V and 4 bases at J, with 13 bases between. The germline gives CDR1 LGHNA, CDR2 YSLEER.

At least ten counts were recorded for this clonotype. The V call is TRBV4-1, the J call TRBJ2-3; maybe TRBD1 (5 bases). The CDR3 consists of 18 residues. Trimming pared 0 bases from V and 5 bases from J, leaving 21 bases between. Germline CDR1 is MGHRA and CDR2 is YSYEKL. DNA for the CDR3: TGCGCCAGCAGCCAAGAACCCTCGGCCGTGGGGCGCGGAGATACGCAGTATTTT. Translating gives CASSQEPSAVGRGDTQYF.

This clonotype was seen only a few times. A read error is possible here, since a much larger clone lies one base away. The V gene is TRBV6-5, the J gene TRBJ2-3, with a possible D match to TRBD2 (6 bases). Germline lookup yields CDR1 MNHEY and CDR2 SVGAGI. The CDR3 loop spans 14 amino acids. The CDR3 spells CASSYSHGGDTRYF. The CDR3, as DNA: TGTGCCAGCAGTTACTCGCACGGGGGAGATACGCGGTATTTT.

The V call is TRBV27, the J call TRBJ1-2, with D maybe TRBD1 (5 bases). This CDR3 has 13 residues. V shed 4 bases and J shed 0 bases, with 6 bases lying between them. Per the germline V gene, CDR1 is MNHEY and CDR2 is SMNVEV (reference sequence). CDR3 sequence reads: CASSWTPNYGYTF. The CDR3 region has the DNA TGTGCCAGCAGTTGGACACCTAACTATGGCTACACCTTC.

The chain joins TRBV12-3 or TRBV12-4 to TRBJ2-4; TRBD2 matches 10 bases. CDR3 size: 18 residues. J gave up 0 bases and V 4 bases, and 9 bases lay outside the gene matches. CDR3 loop: CASSSSGGPELAKNIQYF. The CDR3, as DNA: TGTGCCAGCAGTTCTAGCGGGGGACCGGAACTAGCCAAAAACATTCAGTACTTC.

The chain combines TRBV7-9 with TRBJ2-7; 8 positions agree with TRBD1. The germline V gene encodes CDR1 SEHNR and CDR2 FQNEAQ (reference sequence). V trimming: 1 base; J trimming: 2 bases; junction bases outside the gene matches: 7. This CDR3 comprises 16 residues. CDR3 nucleotide sequence: TGTGCCAGCAGCTTAGAAGGGACAGGAGCCACCTACGAGCAGTACTTC. This gives the protein CASSLEGTGATYEQYF.